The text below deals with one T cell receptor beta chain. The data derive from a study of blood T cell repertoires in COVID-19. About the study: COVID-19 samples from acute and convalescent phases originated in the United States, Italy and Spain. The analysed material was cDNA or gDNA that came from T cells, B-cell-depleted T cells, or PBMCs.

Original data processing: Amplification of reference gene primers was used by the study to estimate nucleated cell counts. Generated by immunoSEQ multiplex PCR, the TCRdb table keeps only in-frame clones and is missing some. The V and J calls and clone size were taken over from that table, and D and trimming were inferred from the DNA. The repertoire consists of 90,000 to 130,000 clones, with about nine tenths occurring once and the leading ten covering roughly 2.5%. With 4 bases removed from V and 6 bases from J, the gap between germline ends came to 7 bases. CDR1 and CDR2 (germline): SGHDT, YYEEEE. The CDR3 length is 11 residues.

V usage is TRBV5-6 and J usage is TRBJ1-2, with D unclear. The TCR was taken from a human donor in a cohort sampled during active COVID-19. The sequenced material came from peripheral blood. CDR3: CASSMSHGYTF. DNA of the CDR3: TGTGCCAGCAGCATGAGTCATGGCTACACCTTC.